Shown below are 17 T cell receptor beta chains from a single sample sequenced in a study of tumor and adjacent non-tumor tissue in lung cancer. TCRbeta libraries were built with three rounds of nested PCR, modified from ARM-PCR. Using its own MiXCR run on the multiplex PCR reads, TCRdb lists one record per CDR3 protein. The sample includes some 99,000 distinct CDR3 sequences, approximately 82% of them seen just once. RNA was extracted from bulk tissue without any cell sorting. Sequencing input: lung tumor tissue. These receptor sequences come from an older woman with non-small cell lung cancer.

This clonotype came up many times. The chain has TRBV20-1 and TRBJ2-1; 9 bases match TRBD2. CDR3 size: 12 residues. Germline trimming cut 7 bases from V and 3 bases from J; bases unmatched to any gene: 1. CDR1 is DFQATT and CDR2 is SNEGSKA in the germline V gene (reference sequence). This CDR3 is CSGSGGYNEQFF. Here the CDR3 DNA reads TGCAGTGGTAGCGGGGGCTACAATGAGCAGTTCTTC.

This clonotype was seen ten or more times. The genes are TRBV11-1 and TRBJ2-1; D gene ambiguous. The CDR3 is 14 residues long. V was cut by 1 base and J by 5 bases, with 9 bases left in between. Looked up from germline, CDR1 is SGHAT and CDR2 is FQDESV (reference sequence). CDR3 sequence: CASSLGFLNNEQFF. The CDR3 nucleotides read TGTGCCAGCAGCTTAGGCTTCTTAAACAATGAGCAGTTCTTC. Looking up the rest from reference TRBV11-1 and TRBJ2-1 gives the full variable domain: EAEVAQSPRYKITEKSQAVAFWCDPISGHATLYWYRQILGQGPELLVQFQDESVVDDSQLPKDRFSAERLKGVDSTLKIQPAELGDSAMYLCASSLGFLNNEQFFGPGTRLTVL.

In regard to this clonotype: One end of the junction is discordant with germline, which a read error may explain. The chain uses TRBV11-3 and TRBJ2-7; D is unresolved. The CDR3 length is 15 residues. Germline V lookup: CDR1 SGHNT, CDR2 YENEEA. The CDR3 sequence is CPSSLRQETSYEQYF. In DNA form, the CDR3 reads TGTCCCAGCAGCTTGCGGCAGGAGACTTCTTACGAGCAATACTTC.

This clonotype appeared a single time. The junction departs from germline at one end; a sequencing error may be responsible. The V gene is TRBV12-3 or TRBV12-4, the J gene TRBJ2-3, with 9 bases lining up with TRBD2. This CDR3 has 16 amino acids. This CDR3 is CARSTTSGGPTDMQYF. The CDR3 DNA reads as TGTGCCAGGAGTACGACAAGCGGGGGGCCTACGGATATGCAGTATTTT.

This clonotype is classed as medium-sized. As DNA, the CDR3 is TGTGCCAGCACCGGACAGGGGGAATATGGCTACACCTTC. Its protein is CASTGQGEYGYTF. This chain uses TRBV6-6 with TRBJ1-2; TRBD1 matches at 10 bases. Unmatched junction bases numbered 4, after V lost 7 bases and J lost 5 bases. This CDR3 region has 13 residues. CDR1 MNHNY and CDR2 SVGAGI come from the germline V gene (reference sequence).

As to this clonotype: This may come from a read error, since a much larger clone is one base off. This chain joins TRBV4-3 and TRBJ2-1; D possibly corresponds to TRBD2 (5 bases). The CDR3 is 15 amino acids. V lost 7 bases and J 4 bases, leaving 17 bases between the germline ends. Germline lookup yields CDR1 LGHNA and CDR2 YSLEER. CDR3 amino acids: CASNPSLTLYNEQFF. CDR3 sequence (DNA): TGCGCCAGCAACCCTAGCCTTACACTATACAATGAGCAGTTCTTC.

This chain links TRBV4-3 with TRBJ2-1; the D gene is possibly TRBD2 (6 bases). Between the trimmed V and J ends, which lost 1 base and 8 bases, there was a span of 18 bases. Germline V gene lookup returns CDR1 LGHNA and CDR2 YSLEER. There are 16 residues in the CDR3. The CDR3 nucleotides are TGCGCCAGCAGCCAAGGGACTATTGGGAGGTCGGATGAGCAGTTCTTC. Protein product: CASSQGTIGRSDEQFF.

Note on this clonotype: Relative to the germline gene, one junction end is altered; a read error may explain this. The J gene is TRBJ2-3, the V gene TRBV5-6; D might be TRBD1 or TRBD2, each matching 5 bases. Germline values: CDR1 SGHDT, CDR2 YYEEEE. This CDR3 contains 14 residues. CDR3 sequence: CASSLTSQGDTQYF. The CDR3 bases are TGTGCCAGCAGCTTGACCAGTCAGGGAGATACGCAATATTTT.

As concerns this clonotype: The junction departs from germline at one end; a sequencing error may be responsible. The chain is built from TRBV29-1 and TRBJ2-4; 7 bases line up with TRBD1. The CDR3 loop spans 12 amino acids. Germline lookup yields CDR1 SQVTM and CDR2 ANQGSEA. The CDR3 spells CSVNRGLNIQYF. The CDR3 DNA reads TGCAGCGTTAACAGGGGCCTGAACATTCAGTATTTC.

As concerns this clonotype: Compared with germline, one end of the junction differs, possibly owing to a read error. The gene calls are TRBV6-5 and TRBJ2-3; the D is unclear. The CDR3 is 13 residues long. Germline CDR1 reads MNHEY; CDR2 reads SVGAGI. The CDR3: CASSCPDTDTQFF. CDR3 coding DNA: TGTGCCAGCAGTTGCCCCGATACAGATACGCAGTTTTTT.

This clonotype was detected only once. The chain is built from TRBV4-3 and TRBJ2-2; D is unresolved. Trimming took 3 bases from V and 8 from J, leaving 10 bases between them. This CDR3 comprises 13 residues. CDR1 is LGHNA, CDR2 YSLEER, per germline. The CDR3 sequence is CASSHDTAGELFF. CDR3 DNA sequence: TGCGCCAGCAGCCATGATACCGCTGGGGAGCTGTTTTTT.

Points on this clonotype: A much larger clone sits a single nucleotide away, making a read error possible. The rearrangement uses TRBV6-6 and TRBJ2-1; D might be TRBD1 or TRBD2, each matching 5 bases. Trimming cost V 6 bases and J 5 bases, with 11 bases left between them. This CDR3 spans 13 amino acids. The V gene's germline CDR1 is MNHNY and CDR2 SVGAGI (reference sequence). In DNA form, the CDR3 reads TGTGCCAGCAGCAGGGAGACTGACAATGAGCAGTTCTTC. Translation gives CASSRETDNEQFF.

On this clonotype itself: At one end, the junction sequence differs from germline, possibly due to a read error. The J gene is TRBJ2-7, the V gene TRBV6-1; TRBD1 matches at 7 bases. Germline-derived CDR1 and CDR2 are MNHNS and SASEGT. The CDR3 has 14 amino acids. CDR3 protein: CASKKGALPSEQYF. DNA of the CDR3: TGCGCCAGCAAAAAGGGGGCTTTACCCAGCGAGCAGTACTTC.

In regard to this clonotype: Compared with germline, one end of the junction differs, possibly owing to a read error. The rearrangement links TRBV4-3 to TRBJ2-1; 15 bases are a match to TRBD2. This CDR3 is built from 16 residues. Germline V gives CDR1 LGHNA, CDR2 YSLEER. Written as DNA, the CDR3 is TGTGTCAGCAGCCAAGGGACTAGCGGGAGGTTAAATGAGCAGTTCTTC. It codes for CVSSQGTSGRLNEQFF.

In the case of this clonotype: The CDR3 end shows no conserved phenylalanine or tryptophan, and so a read error is likely. The chain is built from TRBV29-1 and TRBJ2-7, with D perhaps TRBD1 (5 bases). The CDR3 loop spans 14 amino acids. The germline V and J ends were trimmed by 8 bases and 6 bases, with 23 bases remaining between them. CDR1 SQVTM and CDR2 ANQGSEA come from the germline V gene. CDR3 protein: CSTAKGFSLTEQYI. In nucleotides, the CDR3 is TGCAGCACTGCCAAGGGGTTTTCCCTTACCGAGCAGTACATC.

The V call is TRBV29-1, the J call TRBJ1-2, with D possibly being TRBD1 (5 bases). The CDR3 contains 13 residues. Germline V gene data show CDR1 as SQVTM and CDR2 as ANQGSEA. V lost 4 bases and J 7 bases, leaving 16 bases between the germline ends. The CDR3 nucleotides read TGCAGCGTTGGGGCCGGGGCTACTGGTGGCTACACCTTC. As protein: CSVGAGATGGYTF.

The sample holds a few counts of this clonotype. The genes are TRBV20-1 and TRBJ1-1; D not resolved. Germline-derived CDR1 and CDR2 are DFQATT and SNEGSKA (reference sequence). The CDR3 has 11 amino acids. CDR3 loop: CNAGSNTEAFF. For the CDR3, the DNA is TGCAATGCCGGCTCGAATACTGAAGCTTTCTTT.